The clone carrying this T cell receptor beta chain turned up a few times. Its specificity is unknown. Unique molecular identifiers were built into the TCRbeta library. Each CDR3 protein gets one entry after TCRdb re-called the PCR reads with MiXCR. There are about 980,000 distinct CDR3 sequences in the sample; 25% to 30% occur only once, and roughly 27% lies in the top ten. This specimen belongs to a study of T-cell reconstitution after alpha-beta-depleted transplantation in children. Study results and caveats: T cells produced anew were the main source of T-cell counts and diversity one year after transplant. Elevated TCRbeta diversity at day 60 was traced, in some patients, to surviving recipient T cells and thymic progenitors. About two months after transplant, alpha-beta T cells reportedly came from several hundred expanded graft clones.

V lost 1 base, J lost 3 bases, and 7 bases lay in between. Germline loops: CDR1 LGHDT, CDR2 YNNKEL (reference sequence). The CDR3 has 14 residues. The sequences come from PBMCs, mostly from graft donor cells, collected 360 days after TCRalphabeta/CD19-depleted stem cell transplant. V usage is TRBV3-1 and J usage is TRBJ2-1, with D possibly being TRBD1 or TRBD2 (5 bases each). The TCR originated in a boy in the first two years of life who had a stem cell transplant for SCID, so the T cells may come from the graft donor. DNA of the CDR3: TGTGCCAGCAGCCAAGCGGGACGCTACAATGAGCAGTTCTTC. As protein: CASSQAGRYNEQFF.